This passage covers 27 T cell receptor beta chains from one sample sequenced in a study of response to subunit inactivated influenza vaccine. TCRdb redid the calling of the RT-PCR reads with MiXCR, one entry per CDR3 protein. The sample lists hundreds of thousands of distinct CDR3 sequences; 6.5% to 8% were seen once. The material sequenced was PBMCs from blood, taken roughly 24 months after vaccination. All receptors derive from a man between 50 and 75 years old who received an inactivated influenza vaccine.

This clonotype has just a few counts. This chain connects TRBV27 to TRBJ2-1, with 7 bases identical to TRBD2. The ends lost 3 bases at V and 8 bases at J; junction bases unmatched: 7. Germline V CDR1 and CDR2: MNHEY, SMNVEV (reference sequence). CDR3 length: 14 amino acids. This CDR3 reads CASSLGGSKYEQFF. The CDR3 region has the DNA TGTGCCAGCAGTTTGGGCGGGAGTAAATATGAGCAGTTCTTC.

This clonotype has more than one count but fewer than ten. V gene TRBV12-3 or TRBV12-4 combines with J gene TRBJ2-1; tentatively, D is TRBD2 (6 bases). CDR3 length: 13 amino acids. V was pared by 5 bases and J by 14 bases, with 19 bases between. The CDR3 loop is CASSPSGLAMKFF. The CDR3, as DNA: TGTGCCAGCAGTCCCTCAGGTCTAGCGATGAAGTTCTTC.

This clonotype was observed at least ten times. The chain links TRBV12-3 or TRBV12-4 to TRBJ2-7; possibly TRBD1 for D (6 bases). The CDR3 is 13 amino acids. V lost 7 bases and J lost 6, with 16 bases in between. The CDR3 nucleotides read TGTGCCAGCACCCAAATGATAGGGGGCGAGCAGTACTTC. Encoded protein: CASTQMIGGEQYF.

For the CDR3, the DNA is TGTGCCAGCAGGGGGGCATTATCCTACAATGAGCAGTTCTTC. This gives the protein CASRGALSYNEQFF. The rearrangement links TRBV28 to TRBJ2-1; D may be TRBD1 (6 bases). CDR1 is MDHEN, CDR2 SYDVKM, per germline. The CDR3 runs 14 residues. Trimming removed 6 bases at V and 1 base at J, with 10 bases between.

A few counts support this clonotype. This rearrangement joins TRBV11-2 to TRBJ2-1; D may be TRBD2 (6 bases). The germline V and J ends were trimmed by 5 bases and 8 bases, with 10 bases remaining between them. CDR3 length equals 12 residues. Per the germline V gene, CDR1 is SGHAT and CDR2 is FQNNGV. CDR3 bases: TGTGCCAGCAGCATGGGACTTGATGAGCAGTTCTTC. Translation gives CASSMGLDEQFF.

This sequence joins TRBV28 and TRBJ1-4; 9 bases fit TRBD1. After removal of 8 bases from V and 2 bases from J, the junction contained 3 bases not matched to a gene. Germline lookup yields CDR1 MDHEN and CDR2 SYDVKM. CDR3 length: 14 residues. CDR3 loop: CASRDRATNEKLFF. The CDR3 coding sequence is TGTGCCAGCCGGGACAGGGCTACTAATGAAAAACTGTTTTTT.

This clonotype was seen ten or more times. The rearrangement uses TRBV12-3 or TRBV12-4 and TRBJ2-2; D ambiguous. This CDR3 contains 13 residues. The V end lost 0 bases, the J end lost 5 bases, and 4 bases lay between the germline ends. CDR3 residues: CASSLAGTGELFF. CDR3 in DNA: TGTGCCAGCAGTTTAGCGGGGACCGGGGAGCTGTTTTTT.

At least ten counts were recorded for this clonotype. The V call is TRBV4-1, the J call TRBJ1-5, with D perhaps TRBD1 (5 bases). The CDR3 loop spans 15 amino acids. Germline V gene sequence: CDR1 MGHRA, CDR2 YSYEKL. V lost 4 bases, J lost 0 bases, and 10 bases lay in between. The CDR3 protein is CASSPGFYSNQPQHF. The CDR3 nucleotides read TGCGCCAGCAGCCCAGGGTTTTATAGCAATCAGCCCCAGCATTTT.

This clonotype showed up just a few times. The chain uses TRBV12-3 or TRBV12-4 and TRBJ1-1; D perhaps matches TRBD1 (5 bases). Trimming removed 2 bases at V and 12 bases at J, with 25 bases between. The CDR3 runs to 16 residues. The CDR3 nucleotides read TGTGCCAGCAGTTTATTTACGGGCCCGACGGCAGGGTCGACTTTCTTT. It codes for CASSLFTGPTAGSTFF.

This CDR3 is CASSPVTYSFGHTEAFF. The CDR3 DNA reads TGTGCCAGCAGCCCCGTAACGTACTCTTTTGGGCACACTGAAGCTTTCTTT. V is TRBV3-1 and J is TRBJ1-1; D is undetermined. The CDR3 loop spans 17 amino acids. Germline V lookup: CDR1 LGHDT, CDR2 YNNKEL (reference sequence). Trimming cost V 4 bases and J 3 bases, with 21 bases left between them. Full variable domain (rest looked up from reference TRBV3-1 and TRBJ1-1): DTAVSQTPKYLVTQMGNDKSIKCEQNLGHDTMYWYKQDSKKFLKIMFSYNNKELIINETVPNRFSPKSPDKAHLNLHINSLELGDSAVYFCASSPVTYSFGHTEAFFGQGTRLTVV.

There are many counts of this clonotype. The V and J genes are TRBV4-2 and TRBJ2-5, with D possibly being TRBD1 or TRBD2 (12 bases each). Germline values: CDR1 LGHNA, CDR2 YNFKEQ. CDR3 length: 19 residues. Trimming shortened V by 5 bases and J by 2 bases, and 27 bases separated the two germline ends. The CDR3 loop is CASSGTGGYLAGGQETQYF. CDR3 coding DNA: TGTGCCAGCAGCGGGACAGGGGGCTACCTAGCGGGAGGGCAAGAGACCCAGTACTTC.

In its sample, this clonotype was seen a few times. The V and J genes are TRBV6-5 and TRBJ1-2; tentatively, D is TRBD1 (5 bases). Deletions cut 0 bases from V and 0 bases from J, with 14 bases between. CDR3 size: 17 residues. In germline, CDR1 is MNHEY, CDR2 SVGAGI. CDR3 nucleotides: TGTGCCAGCAGTTACTCGATTACGGGACCAGCTAACTATGGCTACACCTTC. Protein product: CASSYSITGPANYGYTF.

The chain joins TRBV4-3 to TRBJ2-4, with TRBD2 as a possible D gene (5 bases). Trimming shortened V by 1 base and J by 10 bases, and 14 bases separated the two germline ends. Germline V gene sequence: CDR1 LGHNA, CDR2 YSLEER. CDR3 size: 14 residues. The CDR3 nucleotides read TGCGCCAGCAGCCAAGTAAGACTACACGAGATTCAGTACTTC. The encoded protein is CASSQVRLHEIQYF.

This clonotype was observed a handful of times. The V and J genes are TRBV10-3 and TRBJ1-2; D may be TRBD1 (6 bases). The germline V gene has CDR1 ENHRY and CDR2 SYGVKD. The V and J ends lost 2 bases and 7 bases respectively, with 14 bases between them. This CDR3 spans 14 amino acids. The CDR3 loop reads CAISEGAGAGGYTF. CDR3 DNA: TGTGCCATCAGTGAGGGCGCAGGGGCGGGTGGCTACACCTTC.

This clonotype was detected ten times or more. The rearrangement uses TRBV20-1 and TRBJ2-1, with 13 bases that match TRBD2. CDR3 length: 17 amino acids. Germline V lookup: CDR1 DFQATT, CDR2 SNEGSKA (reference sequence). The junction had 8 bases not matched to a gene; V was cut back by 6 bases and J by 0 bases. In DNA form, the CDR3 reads TGCAGTGCGTTCGGGACTAGCGGGGCTAGCTCCTACAATGAGCAGTTCTTC. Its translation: CSAFGTSGASSYNEQFF.

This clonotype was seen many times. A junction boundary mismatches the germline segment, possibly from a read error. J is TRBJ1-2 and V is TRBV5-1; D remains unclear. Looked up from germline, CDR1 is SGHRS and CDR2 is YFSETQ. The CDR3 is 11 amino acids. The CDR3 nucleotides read TGTGCCAGCAGCCTCGACTATGGCTACACCTTC. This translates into CASSLDYGYTF.

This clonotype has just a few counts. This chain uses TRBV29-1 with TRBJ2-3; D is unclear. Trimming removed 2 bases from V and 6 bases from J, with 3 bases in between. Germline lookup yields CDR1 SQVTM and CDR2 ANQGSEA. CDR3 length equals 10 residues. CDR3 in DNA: TGCAGCGTTGAATCCGATACGCAGTATTTT. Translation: CSVESDTQYF.

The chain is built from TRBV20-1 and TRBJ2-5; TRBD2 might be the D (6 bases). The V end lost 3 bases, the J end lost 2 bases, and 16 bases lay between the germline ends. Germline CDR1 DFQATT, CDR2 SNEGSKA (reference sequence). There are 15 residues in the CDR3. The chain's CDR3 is CSASRKGGFQETQYF. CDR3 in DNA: TGCAGTGCTAGTCGTAAGGGAGGATTTCAAGAGACCCAGTACTTC.

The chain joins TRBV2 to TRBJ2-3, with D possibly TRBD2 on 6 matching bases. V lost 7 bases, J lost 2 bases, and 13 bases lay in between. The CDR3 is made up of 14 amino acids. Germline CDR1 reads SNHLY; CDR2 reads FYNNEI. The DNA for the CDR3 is TGTGCCAGCAAGAAGCGGGTTCCCACAGATACGCAGTATTTT. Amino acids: CASKKRVPTDTQYF.

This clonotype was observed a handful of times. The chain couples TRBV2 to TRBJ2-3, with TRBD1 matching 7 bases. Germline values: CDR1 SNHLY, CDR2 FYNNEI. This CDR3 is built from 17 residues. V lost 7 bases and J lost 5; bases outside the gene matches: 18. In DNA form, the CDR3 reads TGTGCCAGCATCCCCCCGACGGGGCTCCAGGGGGTAGATACGCAGTATTTT. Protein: CASIPPTGLQGVDTQYF.

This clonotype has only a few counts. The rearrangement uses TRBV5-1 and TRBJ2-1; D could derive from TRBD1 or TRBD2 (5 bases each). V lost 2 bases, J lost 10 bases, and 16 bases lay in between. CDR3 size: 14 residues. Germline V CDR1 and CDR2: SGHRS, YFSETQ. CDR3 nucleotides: TGCGCCAGCAGCTTCGGGCAGGCCAGGGACGAGCAGTTCTTC. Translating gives CASSFGQARDEQFF.

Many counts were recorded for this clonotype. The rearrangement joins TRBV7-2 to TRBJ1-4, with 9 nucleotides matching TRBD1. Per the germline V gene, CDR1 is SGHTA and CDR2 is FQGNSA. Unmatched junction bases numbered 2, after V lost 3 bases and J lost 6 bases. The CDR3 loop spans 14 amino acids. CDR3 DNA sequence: TGTGCCAGCAGCTTCGACAGGGGGGATGAAAAACTGTTTTTT. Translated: CASSFDRGDEKLFF.

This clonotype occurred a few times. DNA of the CDR3: TGTGCCAGCAGTGGGGGGAGTAGCGGGAGATCCGCAGATACGCAGTATTTT. Amino acid sequence: CASSGGSSGRSADTQYF. The V and J genes are TRBV6-1 and TRBJ2-3; 9 bases are shared with TRBD2. Germline values: CDR1 MNHNS, CDR2 SASEGT. This CDR3 is built from 17 residues. The J segment lost 4 bases and the V segment lost 4 bases, leaving 12 bases of the junction unmatched.

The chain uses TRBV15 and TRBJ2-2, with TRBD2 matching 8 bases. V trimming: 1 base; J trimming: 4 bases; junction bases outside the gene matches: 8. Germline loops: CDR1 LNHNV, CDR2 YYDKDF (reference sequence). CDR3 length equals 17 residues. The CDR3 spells CATSRGLSGSFTGELFF. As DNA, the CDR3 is TGTGCCACCAGCAGAGGTCTGAGCGGGAGTTTCACCGGGGAGCTGTTTTTT.

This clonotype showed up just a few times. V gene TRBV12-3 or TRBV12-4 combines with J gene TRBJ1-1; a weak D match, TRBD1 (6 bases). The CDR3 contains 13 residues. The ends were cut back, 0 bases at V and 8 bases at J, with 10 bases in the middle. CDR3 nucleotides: TGTGCCAGCAGTTTAGCGCCTCAGGGGGAAGCTTTCTTT. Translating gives CASSLAPQGEAFF.

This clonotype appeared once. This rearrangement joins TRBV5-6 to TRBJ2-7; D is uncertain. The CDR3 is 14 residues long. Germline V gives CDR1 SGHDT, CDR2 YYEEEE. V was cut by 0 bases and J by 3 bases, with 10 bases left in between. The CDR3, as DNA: TGTGCCAGCAGCTTGGGGTCCTTTAACTACGAGCAGTACTTC. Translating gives CASSLGSFNYEQYF.

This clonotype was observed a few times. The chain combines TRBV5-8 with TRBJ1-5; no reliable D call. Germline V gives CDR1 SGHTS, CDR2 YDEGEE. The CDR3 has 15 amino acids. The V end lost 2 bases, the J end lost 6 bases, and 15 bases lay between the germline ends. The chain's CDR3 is CASSFRENKAQPQHF. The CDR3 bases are TGTGCCAGCAGCTTCCGGGAGAATAAAGCTCAGCCCCAGCATTTT.